This T cell receptor (beta chain) was identified in a study of monozygotic twins with inflammatory bowel disease. General study findings and limits: IBD patients shared fewer clonotypes with other individuals than healthy twins, especially patients with disease activity signs.

For this clonotype: Its specificity is unknown.

The CDR3 length is 16 residues. Germline CDR1 is LGHNA and CDR2 is YSLEER. From the 5' RACE reads, TCRdb lists one entry per CDR3 protein and no DNA. The table lists some 400,000 distinct CDR3 sequences. Sequenced material: blood. The chain recombines TRBV4-3 with TRBJ2-2; TCRdb's D call, TRBD1, is unchecked because there is no DNA. This clonotype was sampled from a human donor with ulcerative colitis or Crohn's disease, or a healthy co-twin of an affected twin (not recorded which). This CDR3 reads CASSLSDSASTGELFF.